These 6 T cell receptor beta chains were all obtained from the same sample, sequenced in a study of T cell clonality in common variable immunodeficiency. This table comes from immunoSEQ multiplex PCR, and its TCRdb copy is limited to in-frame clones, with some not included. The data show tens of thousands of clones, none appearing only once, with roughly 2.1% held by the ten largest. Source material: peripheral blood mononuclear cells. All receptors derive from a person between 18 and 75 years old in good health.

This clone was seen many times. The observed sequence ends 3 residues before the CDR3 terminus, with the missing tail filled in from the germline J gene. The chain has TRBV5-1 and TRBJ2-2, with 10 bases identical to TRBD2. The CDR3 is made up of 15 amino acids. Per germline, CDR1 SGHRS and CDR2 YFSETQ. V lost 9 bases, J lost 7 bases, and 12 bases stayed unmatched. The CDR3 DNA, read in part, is TGCGCCACCACCCAAGCGGGGGGGCACGACGGGGAG. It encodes CATTQAGGHDGE. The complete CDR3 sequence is CATTQAGGHDGELFF. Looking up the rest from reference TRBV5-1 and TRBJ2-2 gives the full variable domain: KAGVTQTPRYLIKTRGQQVTLSCSPISGHRSVSWYQQTPGQGLQFLFEYFSETQRNKGNFPGRFSGRQFSNSRSEMNVSTLELGDSALYLCATTQAGGHDGELFFGEGSRLTVL.

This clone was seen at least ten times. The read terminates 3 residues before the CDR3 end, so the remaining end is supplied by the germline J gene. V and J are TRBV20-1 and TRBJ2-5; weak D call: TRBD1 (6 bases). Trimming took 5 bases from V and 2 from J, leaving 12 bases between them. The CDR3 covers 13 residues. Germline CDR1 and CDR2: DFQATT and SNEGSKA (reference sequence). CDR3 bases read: TGCAGTGCTCCCCAGACAGGTCAAGAGACC. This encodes CSAPQTGQET. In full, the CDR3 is CSAPQTGQETQYF.

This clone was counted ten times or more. CDR3 bases read: TGCAGCGCAGGGACAGGGGGAACCTACGAG. Protein sequence: CSAGTGGTYE. The complete CDR3 sequence is CSAGTGGTYEQYF. V and J are TRBV29-1 and TRBJ2-7; 11 bases are shared with TRBD1. The read terminates 3 residues before the CDR3 end, so the remaining end is supplied by the germline J gene. V lost 7 bases to trimming and J lost 2 bases; unmatched junction nucleotides: 4. Germline V gene sequence: CDR1 SQVTM, CDR2 ANQGSEA. The length of the CDR3 is 13 residues.

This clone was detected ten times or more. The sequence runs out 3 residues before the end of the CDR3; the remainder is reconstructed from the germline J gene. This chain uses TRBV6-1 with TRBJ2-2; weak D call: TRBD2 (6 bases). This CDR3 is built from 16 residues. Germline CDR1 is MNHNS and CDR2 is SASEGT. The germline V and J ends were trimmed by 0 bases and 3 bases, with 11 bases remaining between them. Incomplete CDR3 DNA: TGTGCCAGCAGTGAAGCCGAATCGGGGGACACCGGGGAG. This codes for CASSEAESGDTGE. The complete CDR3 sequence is CASSEAESGDTGELFF.

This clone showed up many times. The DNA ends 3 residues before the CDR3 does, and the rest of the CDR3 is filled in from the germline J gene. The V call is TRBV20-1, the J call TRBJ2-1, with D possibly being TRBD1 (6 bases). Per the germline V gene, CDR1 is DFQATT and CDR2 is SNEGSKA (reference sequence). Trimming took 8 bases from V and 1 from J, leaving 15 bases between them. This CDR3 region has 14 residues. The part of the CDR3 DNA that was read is TGCAGTACAGGGCCCCCGGGGTCCTACAATGAG. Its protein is CSTGPPGSYNE. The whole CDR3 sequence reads CSTGPPGSYNEQFF.

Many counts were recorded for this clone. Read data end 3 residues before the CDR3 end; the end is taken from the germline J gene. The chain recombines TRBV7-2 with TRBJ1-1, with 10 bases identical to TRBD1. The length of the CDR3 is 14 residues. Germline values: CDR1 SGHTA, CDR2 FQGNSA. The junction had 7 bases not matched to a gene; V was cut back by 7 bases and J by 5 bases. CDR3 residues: CASNPDRGQTEAFF. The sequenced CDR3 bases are TGTGCCAGCAACCCCGACAGGGGGCAGACTGAA.